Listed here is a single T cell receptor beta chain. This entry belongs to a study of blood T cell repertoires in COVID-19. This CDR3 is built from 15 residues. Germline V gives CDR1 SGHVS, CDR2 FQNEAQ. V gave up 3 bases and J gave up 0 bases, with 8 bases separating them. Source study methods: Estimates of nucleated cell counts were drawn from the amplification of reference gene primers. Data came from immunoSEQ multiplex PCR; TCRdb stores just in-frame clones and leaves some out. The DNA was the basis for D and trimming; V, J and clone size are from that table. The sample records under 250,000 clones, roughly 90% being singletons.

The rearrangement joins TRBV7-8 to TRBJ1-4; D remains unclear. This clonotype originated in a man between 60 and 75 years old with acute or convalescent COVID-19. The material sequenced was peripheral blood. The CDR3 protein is CASSFSSPTNEKLFF. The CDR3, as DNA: TGTGCCAGCAGCTTTAGCAGTCCAACTAATGAAAAACTGTTTTTT.